This T cell receptor (beta chain) was sequenced in a study of T cells in localized non-small cell lung cancer. The V gene's germline CDR1 is SGHDN and CDR2 FVKESK. The CDR3 extends over 14 amino acids. Clones were read by immunoSEQ multiplex PCR, and TCRdb kept only the in-frame ones, dropping some. The sample lists some 700 clones, approximately 33% occurring once. As for this clone: An end of the junction does not agree with germline; a read error may underlie this.

The sequenced sample was normal lung tissue next to the tumor, obtained before any cancer treatment. This chain joins TRBV14 and TRBJ2-5; D is uncertain. The sequence was obtained from a male donor at least 60 years old with stage II lung adenocarcinoma. The chain's CDR3 is CASSSQRAEETQYF. In DNA, the CDR3 is TGTGCCAGCAGCTCCCAAAGGGCAGAAGAAACCCAGTACTTC.